The 14 T cell receptor beta chains in this list originate from one sample, sequenced in a study of T cell responses to AZD1222 COVID-19 vaccine. Assay used: immunoSEQ multiplex PCR; TCRdb lists only in-frame clones, some missing. In the table there are 150,000 to 200,000 clones, 94% of which are singletons. The material was peripheral blood, obtained on day 0 of AZD1222 vaccination. These receptors were obtained from an adult in good health.

The chain employs TRBV19 and TRBJ1-1; weak D call: TRBD1 (5 bases). Trimming left V 1 base short and J 1 base short, with 10 bases between. This CDR3 is built from 15 residues. Germline CDR1 and CDR2: LNHDA and SQIVND (reference sequence). In DNA form, the CDR3 reads TGTGCCAGTAGTATAGGGGGGTTATGGAACACTGAAGCTTTCTTT. It encodes CASSIGGLWNTEAFF.

This rearrangement joins TRBV27 to TRBJ2-1; 8 nucleotides match TRBD1. This CDR3 spans 13 amino acids. V was pared by 2 bases and J by 14 bases, with 8 bases of the junction left unmatched. Germline V gives CDR1 MNHEY, CDR2 SMNVEV (reference sequence). The CDR3 DNA reads TGTGCCAGCAGTTTAGAGATAGAGGGACAGGAGTTCTTC. As protein: CASSLEIEGQEFF.

The chain has TRBV7-9 and TRBJ2-7; 7 nucleotides align to TRBD1. Trimming at V came to 6 bases and at J to 1 base, leaving 6 bases not matched to a gene. This CDR3 has 14 amino acids. Germline loops: CDR1 SEHNR, CDR2 FQNEAQ (reference sequence). CDR3 sequence (DNA): TGTGCCAGCAGATCCGGGACAGCGTCCTACGAGCAGTACTTC. The encoded protein is CASRSGTASYEQYF.

The chain couples TRBV9 to TRBJ2-3, with TRBD2 matching 14 bases. There are 19 residues in the CDR3. J gave up 8 bases and V 0 bases, and 14 bases lay outside the gene matches. Per the germline V gene, CDR1 is SGDLS and CDR2 is YYNGEE. This CDR3 reads CASSVAGLAGVVAQGTQYF. DNA of the CDR3: TGTGCCAGCAGCGTAGCGGGACTAGCGGGAGTAGTCGCCCAGGGTACGCAGTATTTT.

The chain recombines TRBV6-5 with TRBJ2-7, with D perhaps being TRBD1 or TRBD2 (5 bases each). The CDR3 has 16 amino acids. Per the germline V gene, CDR1 is MNHEY and CDR2 is SVGAGI. The V end was cut by 4 bases, the J end by 2 bases, with 18 bases between. In DNA form, the CDR3 reads TGTGCCAGCAGTTCCGGGACGGATCAAAGGGCCTACGAGCAGTACTTC. Protein product: CASSSGTDQRAYEQYF.

The rearrangement joins TRBV19 to TRBJ1-2; perhaps TRBD1 as D (5 bases). This CDR3 comprises 13 residues. The V end was cut by 4 bases, the J end by 4 bases, with 10 bases between. CDR1 is LNHDA and CDR2 is SQIVND in the germline V gene (reference sequence). CDR3 DNA sequence: TGTGCCAGTAGTACGACCGACAGCTATGGCTACACCTTC. Its protein product is CASSTTDSYGYTF.

This rearrangement joins TRBV12-5 to TRBJ2-5; 8 nucleotides match TRBD1. There are 15 residues in the CDR3. The V gene's germline CDR1 is LGHNT and CDR2 FRNRAP. J gave up 5 bases and V 1 base, and 6 bases lay outside the gene matches. CDR3 loop: CASGLATGGGETQYF. In nucleotides, the CDR3 is TGTGCTAGTGGTTTGGCCACAGGGGGTGGCGAGACCCAGTACTTC.

This clone was counted a single time. The chain carries TRBV6-4 and TRBJ2-5, with TRBD2 matching over 11 bases. This CDR3 is built from 15 residues. V shed 6 bases and J 1 base; nucleotides not matched to a gene: 4. Germline V CDR1 and CDR2: MRHNA, SNTAGT. Here the CDR3 DNA reads TGTGCCAGCAGCGGGACTAGCGGACCCCAAGAGACCCAGTACTTC. As protein: CASSGTSGPQETQYF.

CDR3 nucleotides: TGTGCCAGCAGTTTATATCCAGGGATCAACGAGCAGTACTTC. Translation gives CASSLYPGINEQYF. The gene calls are TRBV28 and TRBJ2-7; D perhaps matches TRBD1 (5 bases). The CDR3 is made up of 14 amino acids. The V end lost 1 base, the J end lost 5 bases, and 12 bases lay between the germline ends. The germline V gene has CDR1 MDHEN and CDR2 SYDVKM.

The J gene is TRBJ2-3, the V gene TRBV19, with TRBD2 as a possible D gene (5 bases). V lost 3 bases and J lost 4, with 14 bases in between. Germline CDR1 and CDR2: LNHDA and SQIVND (reference sequence). The CDR3 totals 15 residues. The CDR3: CASSIGELAADTQYF. In DNA form, the CDR3 reads TGTGCCAGTAGTATCGGGGAGCTAGCCGCAGATACGCAGTATTTT.

The gene calls are TRBV28 and TRBJ2-5, with 7 positions matching TRBD1. CDR3 length equals 14 residues. CDR1 and CDR2 from the germline V gene are MDHEN and SYDVKM. Trimming cost V 5 bases and J 5 bases; bases outside gene matches: 8. The CDR3 DNA sequence: TGTGCCAGCAGTATCGGACAGGCTTACGAGACCCAGTACTTC. The encoded protein is CASSIGQAYETQYF.

The chain uses TRBV28 and TRBJ2-7; D may correspond to TRBD1 or TRBD2 (7 bases each). Per the germline V gene, CDR1 is MDHEN and CDR2 is SYDVKM. The CDR3 spans 14 residues. Between the trimmed V and J ends, which lost 9 bases and 6 bases, there was a span of 21 bases. As DNA, the CDR3 is TGTGCCAGTGGGCCCGGCCAGGGGGGGGGCGAGCAGTACTTC. Residues: CASGPGQGGGEQYF.

Comments on this clone: The junction and the germline gene differ at one end; a read error may be behind it. This chain links TRBV7-9 with TRBJ2-2; 10 positions agree with TRBD2. Germline V gene lookup returns CDR1 SEHNR and CDR2 FQNEAQ (reference sequence). This CDR3 contains 14 residues. The CDR3 nucleotides read TGTGCCAGCAGAACTAGCGGGAACGCCGGGGAGCTGTTTTTT. Translated: CASRTSGNAGELFF.

This chain connects TRBV5-1 to TRBJ1-6, with D possibly matching TRBD1 (5 bases). The CDR3 is 15 amino acids. V lost 0 bases, J lost 10 bases, and 14 bases lay in between. Germline V gene lookup returns CDR1 SGHRS and CDR2 YFSETQ. The CDR3 DNA reads TGCGCCAGCAGCTTGGCTACCGGACAAGGGTCACCCCTCCACTTT. It yields the protein CASSLATGQGSPLHF.